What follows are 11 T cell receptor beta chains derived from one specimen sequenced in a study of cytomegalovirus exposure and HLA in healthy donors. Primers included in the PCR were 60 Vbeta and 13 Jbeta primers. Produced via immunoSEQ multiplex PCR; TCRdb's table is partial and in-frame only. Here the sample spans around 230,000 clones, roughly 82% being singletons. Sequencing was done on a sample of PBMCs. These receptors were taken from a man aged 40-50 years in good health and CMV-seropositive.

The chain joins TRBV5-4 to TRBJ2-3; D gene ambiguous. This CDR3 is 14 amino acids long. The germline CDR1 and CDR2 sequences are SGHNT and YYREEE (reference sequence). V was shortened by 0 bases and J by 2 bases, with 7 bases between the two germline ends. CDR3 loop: CASSLERLTDTQYF. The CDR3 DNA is TGTGCCAGCAGCTTGGAGCGACTCACAGATACGCAGTATTTT.

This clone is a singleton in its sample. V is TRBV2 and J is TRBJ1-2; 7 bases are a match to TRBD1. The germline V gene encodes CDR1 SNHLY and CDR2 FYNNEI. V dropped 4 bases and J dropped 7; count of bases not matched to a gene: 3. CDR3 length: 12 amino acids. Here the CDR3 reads CASSVRQGGYTF. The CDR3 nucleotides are TGTGCCAGCAGTGTCCGACAGGGTGGCTACACCTTC.

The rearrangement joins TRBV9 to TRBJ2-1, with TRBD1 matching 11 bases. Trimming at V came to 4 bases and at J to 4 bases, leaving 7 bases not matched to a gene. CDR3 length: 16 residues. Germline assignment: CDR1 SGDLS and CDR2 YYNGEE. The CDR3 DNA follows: TGTGCCAGCAGCTCCCGGGACAGGGGGGTATACAATGAGCAGTTCTTC. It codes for CASSSRDRGVYNEQFF.

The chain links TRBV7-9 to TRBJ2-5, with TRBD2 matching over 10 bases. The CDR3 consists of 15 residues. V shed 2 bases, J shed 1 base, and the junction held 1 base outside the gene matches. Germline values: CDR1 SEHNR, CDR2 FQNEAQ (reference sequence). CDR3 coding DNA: TGTGCCAGCAGCTTAAGCGGGAGGGCCCAAGAGACCCAGTACTTC. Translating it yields CASSLSGRAQETQYF.

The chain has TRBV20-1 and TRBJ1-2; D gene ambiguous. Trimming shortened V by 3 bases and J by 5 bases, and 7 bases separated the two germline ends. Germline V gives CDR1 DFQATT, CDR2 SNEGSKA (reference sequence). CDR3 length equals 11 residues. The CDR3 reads CSARQEYGYTF. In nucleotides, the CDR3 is TGCAGTGCTAGGCAGGAATATGGCTACACCTTC.

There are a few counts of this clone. The CDR3 coding sequence is TGTGCCAGCAGCCCGCGCGCTGGAGACTACAATGAGCAGTTCTTC. It encodes CASSPRAGDYNEQFF. The chain carries TRBV5-4 and TRBJ2-1; the D is unclear. The CDR3 consists of 15 residues. Trimming cost V 4 bases and J 3 bases, with 14 bases left between them. Germline V gene lookup returns CDR1 SGHNT and CDR2 YYREEE (reference sequence).

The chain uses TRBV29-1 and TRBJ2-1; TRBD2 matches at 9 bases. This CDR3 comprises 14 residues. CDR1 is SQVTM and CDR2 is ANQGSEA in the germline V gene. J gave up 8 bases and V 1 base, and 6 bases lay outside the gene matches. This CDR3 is CSVEGLAGPHEQFF. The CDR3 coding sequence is TGCAGCGTTGAAGGTCTAGCGGGACCCCATGAGCAGTTCTTC.

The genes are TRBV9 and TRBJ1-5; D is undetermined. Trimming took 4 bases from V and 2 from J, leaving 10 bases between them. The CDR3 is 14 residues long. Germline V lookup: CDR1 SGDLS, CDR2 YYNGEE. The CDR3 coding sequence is TGTGCCAGCAGCAAGGAGTCTGGCAATCAGCCCCAGCATTTT. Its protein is CASSKESGNQPQHF.

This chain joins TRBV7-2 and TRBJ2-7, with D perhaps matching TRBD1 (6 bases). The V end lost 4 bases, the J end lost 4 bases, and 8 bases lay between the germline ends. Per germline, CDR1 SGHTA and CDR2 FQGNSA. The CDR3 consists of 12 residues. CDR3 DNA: TGTGCCAGCAGCTCACAGGGTTACGAGCAGTACTTC. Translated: CASSSQGYEQYF.

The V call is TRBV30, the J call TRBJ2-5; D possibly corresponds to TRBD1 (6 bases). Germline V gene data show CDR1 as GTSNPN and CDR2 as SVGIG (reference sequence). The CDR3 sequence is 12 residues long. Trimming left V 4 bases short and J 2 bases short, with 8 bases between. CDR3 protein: CAWKGDQETQYF. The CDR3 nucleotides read TGTGCCTGGAAGGGGGATCAAGAGACCCAGTACTTC.

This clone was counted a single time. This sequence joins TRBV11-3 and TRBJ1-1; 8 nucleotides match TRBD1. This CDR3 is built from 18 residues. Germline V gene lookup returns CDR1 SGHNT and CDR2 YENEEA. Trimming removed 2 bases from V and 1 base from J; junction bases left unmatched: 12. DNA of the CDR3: TGTGCCAGCAGCTTAAAACCATGGGCAGGGGGCTCGAACACTGAAGCTTTCTTT. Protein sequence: CASSLKPWAGGSNTEAFF.